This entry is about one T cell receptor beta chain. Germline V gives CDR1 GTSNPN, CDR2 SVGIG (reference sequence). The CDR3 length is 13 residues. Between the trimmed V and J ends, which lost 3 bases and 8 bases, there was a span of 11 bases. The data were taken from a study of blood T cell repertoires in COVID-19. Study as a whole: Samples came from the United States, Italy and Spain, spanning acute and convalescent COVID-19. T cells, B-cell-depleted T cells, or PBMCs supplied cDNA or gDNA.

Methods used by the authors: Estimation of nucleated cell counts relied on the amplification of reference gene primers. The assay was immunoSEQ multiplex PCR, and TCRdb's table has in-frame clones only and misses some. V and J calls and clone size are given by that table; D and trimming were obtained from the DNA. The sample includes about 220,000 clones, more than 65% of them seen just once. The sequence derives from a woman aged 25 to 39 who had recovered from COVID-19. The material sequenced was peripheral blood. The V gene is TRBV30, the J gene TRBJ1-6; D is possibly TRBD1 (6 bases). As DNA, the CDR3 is TGTGCCTGGAGGGGGGCAGGCGATTCACCCCTCCACTTT. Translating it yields CAWRGAGDSPLHF.